A single sample is the source of the 2 T cell receptor beta chains below, sequenced in a study of blood T cell repertoires in COVID-19. Clones were sequenced by immunoSEQ multiplex PCR, and TCRdb holds only the in-frame ones, with some missing. The data show about 190,000 clones, 70% to 90% seen once. Sequencing input: peripheral blood. The receptors were sampled from a man aged 55 to 70 with active or convalescent COVID-19.

The chain is built from TRBV4-1 and TRBJ2-1; 12 positions match TRBD2. CDR1 and CDR2 (germline): MGHRA, YSYEKL. The CDR3 length is 16 residues. J was trimmed by 6 bases and V by 4 bases; bases with no gene match: 7. CDR3 loop: CASSLGQTSGGNEQFF. CDR3 DNA: TGCGCCAGCAGCCTCGGCCAGACTAGCGGGGGCAATGAGCAGTTCTTC.

The rearrangement links TRBV19 to TRBJ1-2; 7 bases align to TRBD1. The V gene's germline CDR1 is LNHDA and CDR2 SQIVND (reference sequence). With V trimmed by 3 bases and J by 3 bases, 7 bases remained unmatched. The CDR3 length is 15 residues. Here the CDR3 reads CASSILDRTHYGYTF. CDR3 DNA sequence: TGTGCCAGTAGTATTTTGGACAGGACCCACTATGGCTACACCTTC.